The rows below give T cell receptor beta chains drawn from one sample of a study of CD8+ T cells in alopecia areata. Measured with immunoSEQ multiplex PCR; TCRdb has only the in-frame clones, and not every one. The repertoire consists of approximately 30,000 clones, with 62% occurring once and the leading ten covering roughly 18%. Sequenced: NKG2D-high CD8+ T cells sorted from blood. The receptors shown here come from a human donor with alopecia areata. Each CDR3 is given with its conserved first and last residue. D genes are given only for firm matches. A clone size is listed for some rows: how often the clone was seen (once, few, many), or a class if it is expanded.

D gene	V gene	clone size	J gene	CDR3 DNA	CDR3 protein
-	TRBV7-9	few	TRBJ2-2	TGTGCCAGCAGCTTTCCTGACACCACCGGGGAGCTGTTTTTT	CASSFPDTTGELFF
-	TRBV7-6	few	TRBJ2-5	TGTGCCAGCAGCTTAGGTTTATTGGTGGACGGACAAGAGACCCAGTACTTC	CASSLGLLVDGQETQYF
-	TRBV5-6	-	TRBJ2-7	TGTGCCAGCAGCCAATTAGCCCTCTGGTCCTACGAGCAGTACTTC	CASSQLALWSYEQYF
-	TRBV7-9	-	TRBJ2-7	TGTGCCAGCAGCCCCCCCGCGGACCGCTACGAGCAGTACTTC	CASSPPADRYEQYF
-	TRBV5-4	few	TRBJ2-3	TGTGCCAGCAGCTCCGTAGCGGAAGAGGGAGATACGCAGTATTTT	CASSSVAEEGDTQYF
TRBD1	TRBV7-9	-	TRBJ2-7	TGTGCCAGCGCCCAACCGGGACAGATGCCCTCCTACGAGCAGTACTTC	CASAQPGQMPSYEQYF
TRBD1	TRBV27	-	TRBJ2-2	TGTGCCAGCAGTTTAAAGTATGGGACAGGGAACACCGGGGAGCTGTTTTTT	CASSLKYGTGNTGELFF
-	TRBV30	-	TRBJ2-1	TGTGCCTGGAGTGTAGGGGTAACGAAGCAGTTCTTC	CAWSVGVTKQFF
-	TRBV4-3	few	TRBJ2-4	TGCGCCAGCAGCCAAGCCGGGACACTGGAAAACATTCAGTACTTC	CASSQAGTLENIQYF
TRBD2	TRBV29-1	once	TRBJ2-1	TGCAGCGAAATGGGAATTGGGCGGGAGGCCTACAATGAGCAGTTCTTC	CSEMGIGREAYNEQFF
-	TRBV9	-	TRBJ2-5	TGTGCCAGCAGCGTAGTCGGAGGTCCTGCCTCCCAAGAGACCCAGTACTTC	CASSVVGGPASQETQYF
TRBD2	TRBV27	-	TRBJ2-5	TGTGCCAGCAGTTTCTTAGCGGGAGGGCAAGAGACCCAGTACTTC	CASSFLAGGQETQYF
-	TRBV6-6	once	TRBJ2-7	TGTGCCACCCGACAGGAGTTCTACGAGCAGTACTTC	CATRQEFYEQYF
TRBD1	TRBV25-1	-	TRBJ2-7	TGTGCCAGCAGTGAAGAATCCGGGACAGATATCTCCTACGAGCAGTACTTC	CASSEESGTDISYEQYF
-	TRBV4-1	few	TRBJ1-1	TGCGCCAGCAGCCAAGAAGGGTACACTGAAGCTTTCTTT	CASSQEGYTEAFF
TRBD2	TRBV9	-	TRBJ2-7	TGTGCCAGCAGCGTAGAAGGTAGCGGGATTTACGAGCAGTACTTC	CASSVEGSGIYEQYF
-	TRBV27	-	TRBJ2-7	TGTGCCAGCAGTTTCAGCGGGCACGAGCAGTACTTC	CASSFSGHEQYF
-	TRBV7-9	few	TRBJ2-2	TGTGCCAGCAGCGACCACACGGCCACCGGGGAGCTGTTTTTT	CASSDHTATGELFF
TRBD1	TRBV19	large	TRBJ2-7	TGTGCCAGTAGTCCCCGGGACAGTCGAACCTACGAGCAGTACTTC	CASSPRDSRTYEQYF
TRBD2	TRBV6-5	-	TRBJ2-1	TGTGCCAGCAGTTATCATTTGGCGGGAGCCTACAATGAGCAGTTCTTC	CASSYHLAGAYNEQFF
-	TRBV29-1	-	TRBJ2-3	TGCAGCGTTTTTTTCATGCTACGCACAGATACGCAGTATTTT	CSVFFMLRTDTQYF
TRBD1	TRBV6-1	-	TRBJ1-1	TGTGCCAGCAGTGGGGATGGGACAGTGACTGAAGCTTTCTTT	CASSGDGTVTEAFF
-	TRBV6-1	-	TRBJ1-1	TGTGCCAGCAGTGAAGCCCCCGTCAACACTGAAGCTTTCTTT	CASSEAPVNTEAFF
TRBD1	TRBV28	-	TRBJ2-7	TGTGCCAGCAGTCGTACAGGGGTCTACGAGCAGTACTTC	CASSRTGVYEQYF
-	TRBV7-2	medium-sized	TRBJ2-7	-	CASSFGAGYEQYF